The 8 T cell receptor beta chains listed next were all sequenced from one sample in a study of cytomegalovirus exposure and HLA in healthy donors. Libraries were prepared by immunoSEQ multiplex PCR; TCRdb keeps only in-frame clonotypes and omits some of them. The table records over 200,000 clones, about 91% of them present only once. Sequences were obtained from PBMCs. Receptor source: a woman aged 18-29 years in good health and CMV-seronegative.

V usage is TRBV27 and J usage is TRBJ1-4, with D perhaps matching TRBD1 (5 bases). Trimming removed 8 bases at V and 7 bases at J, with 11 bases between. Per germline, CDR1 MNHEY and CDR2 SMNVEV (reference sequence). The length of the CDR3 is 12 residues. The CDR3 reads CASRRDLEKLFF. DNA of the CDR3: TGTGCCAGCCGGAGGGACCTTGAAAAACTGTTTTTT.

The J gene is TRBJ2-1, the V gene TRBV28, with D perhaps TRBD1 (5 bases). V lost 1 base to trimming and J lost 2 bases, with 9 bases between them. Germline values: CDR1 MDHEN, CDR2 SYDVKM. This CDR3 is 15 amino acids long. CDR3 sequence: CASSLFQGPYNEQFF. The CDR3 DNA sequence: TGTGCCAGCAGTTTATTCCAGGGCCCCTACAATGAGCAGTTCTTC.

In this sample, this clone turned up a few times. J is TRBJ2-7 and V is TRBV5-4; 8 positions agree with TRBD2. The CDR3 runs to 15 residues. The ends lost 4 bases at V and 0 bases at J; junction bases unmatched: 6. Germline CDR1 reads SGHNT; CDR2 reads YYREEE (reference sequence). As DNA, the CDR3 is TGTGCCAGCAGCCGAGCGGGGGCCGTCTCCTACGAGCAGTACTTC. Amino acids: CASSRAGAVSYEQYF.

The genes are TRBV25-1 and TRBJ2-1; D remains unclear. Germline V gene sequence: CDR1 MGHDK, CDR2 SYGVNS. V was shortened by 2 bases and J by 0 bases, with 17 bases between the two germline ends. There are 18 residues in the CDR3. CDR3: CASSEPHSSASSYNEQFF. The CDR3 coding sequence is TGTGCCAGCAGTGAACCCCACTCAAGCGCGAGCTCCTACAATGAGCAGTTCTTC.

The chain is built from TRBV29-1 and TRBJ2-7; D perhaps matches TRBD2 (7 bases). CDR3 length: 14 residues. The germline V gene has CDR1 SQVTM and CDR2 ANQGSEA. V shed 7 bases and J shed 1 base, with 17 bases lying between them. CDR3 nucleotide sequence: TGCAGCGCGAAAGAGCGGGGACATTCCTACGAGCAGTACTTC. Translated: CSAKERGHSYEQYF.

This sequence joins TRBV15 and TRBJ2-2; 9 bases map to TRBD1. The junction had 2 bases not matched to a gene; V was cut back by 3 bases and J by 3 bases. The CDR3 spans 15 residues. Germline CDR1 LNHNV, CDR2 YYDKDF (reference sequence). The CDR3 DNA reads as TGTGCCACCAGCAGCCGGGACAGGGACACCGGGGAGCTGTTTTTT. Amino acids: CATSSRDRDTGELFF.

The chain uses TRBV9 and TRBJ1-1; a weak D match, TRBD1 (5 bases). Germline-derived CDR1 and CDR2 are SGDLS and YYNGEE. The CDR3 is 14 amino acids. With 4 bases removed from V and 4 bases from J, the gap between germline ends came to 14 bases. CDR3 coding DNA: TGTGCCAGCAGCCTACGGGGGATCGGCACTGAAGCTTTCTTT. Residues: CASSLRGIGTEAFF.

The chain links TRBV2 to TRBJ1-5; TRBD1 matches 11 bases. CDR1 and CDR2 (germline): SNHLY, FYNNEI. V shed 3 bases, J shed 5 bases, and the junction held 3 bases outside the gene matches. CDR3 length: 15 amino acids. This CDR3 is CASSDRTGGDQPQHF. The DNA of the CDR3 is TGTGCCAGCAGTGACAGGACAGGGGGCGATCAGCCCCAGCATTTT.